The rows below give T cell receptor beta chains drawn from one sample of a study of T cell repertoires in cytomegalovirus infection. Their specific antigens are unknown. Via MiXCR, TCRdb re-called the reads, giving one row per CDR3 protein. This sample has hundreds of thousands of distinct CDR3 sequences, with 32% found just once. The material sequenced was cultured CD8+ T cells from PBMCs, taken from culture after CMV antigen stimulation. Every receptor here comes from a human donor in good health (CMV status not recorded). Some clones in this sample may be carry-over from other donors' samples. Each CDR3 is given with its conserved first and last residue.

J: TRBJ1-4; V: TRBV4-3; CDR3: CASSPLGGSGGEKLFF
J: TRBJ1-5; V: TRBV6-1; CDR3: CASSLNSNSNQPQHF
J: TRBJ2-7; V: TRBV6-6; CDR3: CASSYGQGAEEQYF
J: TRBJ1-1; V: TRBV6-5; CDR3: CASSFQSLDTEAFF
J: TRBJ2-7; V: TRBV12-3/TRBV12-4; CDR3: CASSLGLAEEQYF
J: TRBJ1-2; V: TRBV29-1; CDR3: CSAKPFRARDYGYTF
J: TRBJ1-1; V: TRBV19; CDR3: CASTPTQGAAEAFF
J: TRBJ1-1; V: TRBV7-9; CDR3: CASSSSLQGGTEAFF
J: TRBJ2-6; V: TRBV27; CDR3: CASSFTGSGTNVLTF
J: TRBJ2-7; V: TRBV28; CDR3: CASSLVEGTYEQYF
J: TRBJ1-2; V: TRBV7-2; CDR3: CASSWDSRVDTF
J: TRBJ2-2; V: TRBV6-4; CDR3: CASSGGQGAGELFF
J: TRBJ2-2; V: TRBV24-1; CDR3: CATSDRQADTGELFF
J: TRBJ2-5; V: TRBV7-6; CDR3: CASTLLFPGTGAQETQYF